The 11 T cell receptor beta chains reported below all come from one sample, sequenced in a study of OX40 agonist ivuxolimab in advanced cancers. Sequencing used immunoSEQ multiplex PCR; TCRdb keeps in-frame clones, though not all of them. The table has almost 85,000 clones, roughly 86% seen once; the top ten hold 6.5%. Material: CD4+ or CD8+ T cells sorted from blood, obtained in a trial of the OX40 agonist ivuxolimab. The receptors shown here come from an adult with an advanced solid tumor such as melanoma, head and neck, liver or kidney cancer.

The chain carries TRBV2 and TRBJ2-5, with unresolved D. V shed 5 bases and J shed 5 bases, with 6 bases lying between them. This CDR3 comprises 11 residues. The V gene's germline CDR1 is SNHLY and CDR2 FYNNEI. DNA for the CDR3: TGTGCCAGCAGTAGGATGGAGACCCAGTACTTC. It translates to CASSRMETQYF.

The chain joins TRBV30 to TRBJ2-1, with 12 bases fitting TRBD2. V lost 1 base to trimming and J lost 6 bases; unmatched junction nucleotides: 19. The length of the CDR3 is 20 residues. CDR1 and CDR2 (germline): GTSNPN, SVGIG (reference sequence). This chain's CDR3 is CAWSGYGGGLAGFRFNEQFF. The CDR3 DNA reads TGTGCCTGGAGTGGTTATGGAGGGGGACTAGCGGGTTTTAGATTCAATGAGCAGTTCTTC.

The chain couples TRBV9 to TRBJ2-3; 8 nucleotides align to TRBD2. The CDR3 runs to 16 residues. Looked up from germline, CDR1 is SGDLS and CDR2 is YYNGEE. V gave up 3 bases and J gave up 8 bases; unmatched junction bases: 14. The CDR3 DNA reads TGTGCCAGCAGCGCTGGTGGCGGGGGGACCCGGGTTACGCAGTATTTT. This gives the protein CASSAGGGGTRVTQYF.

This clone was detected only once. This rearrangement joins TRBV30 to TRBJ2-7, with D perhaps TRBD1 (5 bases). The CDR3 runs 12 residues. Germline V gene data show CDR1 as GTSNPN and CDR2 as SVGIG (reference sequence). V was clipped by 5 bases and J by 5 bases, with 13 bases between them. DNA for the CDR3: TGTGCCTGGGCCGCAGCAGGGAACGAGCAGTACTTC. Protein product: CAWAAAGNEQYF.

The chain recombines TRBV4-3 with TRBJ2-1; the D is unclear. The CDR3 sequence is 12 residues long. The V gene's germline CDR1 is LGHNA and CDR2 YSLEER. Trimming removed 0 bases at V and 9 bases at J, with 6 bases between. CDR3 sequence: CASSQEGIEQFF. The CDR3 region has the DNA TGCGCCAGCAGCCAAGAGGGGATTGAGCAGTTCTTC.

The J gene is TRBJ2-7, the V gene TRBV30; no clear D. The CDR3 loop spans 14 amino acids. Trimming took 0 bases from V and 0 from J, leaving 9 bases between them. Germline V gene sequence: CDR1 GTSNPN, CDR2 SVGIG (reference sequence). CDR3 loop: CAWSVSDLSYEQYF. The CDR3 DNA reads as TGTGCCTGGAGTGTGAGTGATCTCTCCTACGAGCAGTACTTC.

This clone was counted at least ten times. This is likely a read error, given that the CDR3 carries no conserved phenylalanine or tryptophan at its end. No DNA is shown, since the ends of the CDR3 on it are uncertain; the CDR3 is the one TCRdb lists. The rearrangement uses TRBV6-1 and TRBJ1-1; the table's TRBD1 call for D was not verified on the DNA. CDR1 is MNHNS, CDR2 SASEGT, per germline. Counting both end residues, the CDR3 totals 13 amino acids. CDR3 sequence: CASSEAWVGRPAT.

J is TRBJ2-1 and V is TRBV5-1, with D hard to call. Germline CDR1 and CDR2: SGHRS and YFSETQ. Trimming took 4 bases from V and 7 from J, leaving 12 bases between them. CDR3 size: 13 residues. CDR3 amino acids: CASSLGGSNEQFF. The CDR3 DNA follows: TGCGCCAGCAGCCTTGGTGGTTCTAATGAGCAGTTCTTC.

V is TRBV5-6 and J is TRBJ1-6; D is unclear. Germline V gene data show CDR1 as SGHDT and CDR2 as YYEEEE. This CDR3 has 17 amino acids. V was clipped by 2 bases and J by 5 bases, with 17 bases between them. This CDR3 is CASSFPLWTGNNSPLHF. The DNA for the CDR3 is TGTGCCAGCAGCTTCCCCCTGTGGACGGGAAATAATTCACCCCTCCACTTT.

The chain has TRBV7-2 and TRBJ1-1; D gene unclear. Trimming removed 2 bases at V and 11 bases at J, with 15 bases between. Looked up from germline, CDR1 is SGHTA and CDR2 is FQGNSA. The CDR3 length is 13 residues. The CDR3 sequence is CASSLRPRVEAFF. In DNA form, the CDR3 reads TGTGCCAGCAGCTTAAGGCCCAGAGTCGAGGCTTTCTTT.

The chain employs TRBV7-3 and TRBJ2-7; D unresolved. This CDR3 region has 11 residues. With 1 base removed from V and 6 bases from J, the gap between germline ends came to 4 bases. In germline, CDR1 is SGHTA, CDR2 FQGTGA. The CDR3 spells CASSLKSEQYF. CDR3 nucleotides: TGTGCCAGCAGCTTAAAGAGCGAGCAGTACTTC.